The present entry profiles one T cell receptor beta chain with its context. This entry comes from a study of blood T cell repertoires in COVID-19. Study-level information: Spain, Italy and the United States supplied samples that represented acute and convalescent COVID-19. T cells, B-cell-depleted T cells, or PBMCs supplied cDNA or gDNA.

Authors' methods: Reference gene primer amplification gave nucleated cell count estimates. Sequencing was performed with immunoSEQ multiplex PCR; in TCRdb, only in-frame clones are kept and a portion is missing. D and trimming were read from the DNA, whereas the V and J calls and clone size are those reported in that table. The sample lists roughly 280,000 clones; about 89% were seen once. The germline V gene has CDR1 SNHLY and CDR2 FYNNEI. Between the trimmed V and J ends, which lost 6 bases and 0 bases, there was a span of 16 bases. The CDR3 has 16 amino acids. The sample comprised peripheral blood. This clonotype was obtained from a man aged 40-49 years with active or convalescent COVID-19. This sequence joins TRBV2 and TRBJ2-3; D remains unclear. For the CDR3, the DNA is TGTGCCAGCAGAGCCCTCCTAGAGGCTAGCACAGATACGCAGTATTTT. It is translated as CASRALLEASTDTQYF.